The next 4 T cell receptor beta chains were all read from a single sample in a study of blood T cell repertoires in COVID-19 (dated by TCRdb to the early 2020s). Libraries were made using the immunoSEQ multiplex PCR assay. Imported from immuneACCESS, the table was reduced by TCRdb to in-frame sequences with V and J called. These copies leave out some clones; in studies compared against another copy, an unresolved V gene accounts for under half, and the cause of the remainder is not known. This sample lists about 50,000 clones; 65% to 85% were detected once. The ten largest account for 35% to 55% of the sample. What was sequenced was peripheral blood. Receptors originate from a man between 65 and 79 years old with active or convalescent COVID-19.

V usage is TRBV20-1 and J usage is TRBJ1-1; tentative D call: TRBD1 (6 bases). V was pared by 4 bases and J by 10 bases, with 13 bases between. This CDR3 contains 11 residues. Germline V gives CDR1 DFQATT, CDR2 SNEGSKA (reference sequence). The CDR3 region has the DNA TGCAGTGCTACAACGGACAGTGGAGCTTTCTTT. Translated: CSATTDSGAFF.

V and J are TRBV19 and TRBJ2-5; TRBD2 aligns across 14 bases. V trimming: 5 bases; J trimming: 5 bases; junction bases outside the gene matches: 4. Germline CDR1 and CDR2: LNHDA and SQIVND (reference sequence). The CDR3 has 15 amino acids. The CDR3 region is CASSFRTSGRETQYF. CDR3 sequence (DNA): TGTGCCAGTAGTTTTAGGACTAGCGGGAGGGAGACCCAGTACTTC.

The sample holds one count of this clone. The chain employs TRBV6-2 or TRBV6-3 and TRBJ1-1; D unresolved. The germline CDR1 and CDR2 sequences are MNHEY and SVGEGT. The CDR3 covers 13 residues. Trimming pared 4 bases from V and 4 bases from J, leaving 10 bases between. CDR3 in amino acids: CASSLGDLTEAFF. CDR3 nucleotide sequence: TGTGCCAGCAGTTTGGGAGATCTCACTGAAGCTTTCTTT.

In this sample, this clone turned up once. J is TRBJ2-7 and V is TRBV28; 8 bases agree with TRBD1. The germline gives CDR1 MDHEN, CDR2 SYDVKM. The J segment lost 3 bases and the V segment lost 7 bases, leaving 14 bases of the junction unmatched. The CDR3 sequence is 16 residues long. CDR3 amino acids: CASNYAAGQGSYEQYF. CDR3 bases: TGTGCCAGCAACTACGCCGCCGGACAGGGTAGCTACGAGCAGTACTTC.